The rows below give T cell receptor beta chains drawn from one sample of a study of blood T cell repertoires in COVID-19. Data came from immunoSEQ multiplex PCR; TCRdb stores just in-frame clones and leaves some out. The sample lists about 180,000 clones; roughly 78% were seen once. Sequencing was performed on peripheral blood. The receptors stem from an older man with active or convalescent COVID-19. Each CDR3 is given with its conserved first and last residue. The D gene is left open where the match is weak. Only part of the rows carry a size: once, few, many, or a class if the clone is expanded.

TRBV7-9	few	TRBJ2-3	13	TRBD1	CASSLSGGDTQYF	TGTGCCAGCAGCTTGTCAGGGGGAGATACGCAGTATTTT
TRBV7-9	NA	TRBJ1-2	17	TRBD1	CASSPIRGTVRDYGYTF	TGTGCCAGCAGCCCAATTCGGGGGACAGTGAGGGATTATGGCTACACCTTC
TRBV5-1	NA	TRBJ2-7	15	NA	CASSVHRGDTYEQYF	TGCGCCAGCAGCGTTCACCGCGGGGATACCTACGAGCAGTACTTC
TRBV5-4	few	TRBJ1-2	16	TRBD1	CASSLGQGGQNYGYTF	TGTGCCAGCAGCTTGGGACAGGGTGGTCAGAACTATGGCTACACCTTC
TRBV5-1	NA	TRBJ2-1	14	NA	CASSLTGPDNEQFF	TGCGCCAGCAGCTTAACAGGTCCCGACAATGAGCAGTTCTTC
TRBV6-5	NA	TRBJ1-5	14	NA	CASSLPRLDQPQHF	TGTGCCAGCAGCCTCCCGAGGTTGGATCAGCCCCAGCATTTT
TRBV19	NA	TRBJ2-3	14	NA	CASSYAGRTDTQYF	TGTGCCAGTAGTTATGCGGGACGCACAGATACGCAGTATTTT
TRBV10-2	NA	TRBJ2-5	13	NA	CASSEQGGGTQYF	TGCGCCAGCAGTGAACAGGGCGGGGGGACCCAGTACTTC
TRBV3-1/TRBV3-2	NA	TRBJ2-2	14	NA	CASTVGGSLGELFF	TGTGCCAGCACGGTCGGGGGTAGCCTCGGGGAGCTGTTTTTT
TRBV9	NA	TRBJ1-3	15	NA	CASSVARGSGNTIYF	TGTGCCAGCAGCGTAGCAAGAGGATCTGGAAACACCATATATTTT
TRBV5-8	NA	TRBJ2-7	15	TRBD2	CASSPGGTQVHEQYF	TGTGCCAGCAGCCCGGGGGGGACTCAGGTCCACGAGCAGTACTTC
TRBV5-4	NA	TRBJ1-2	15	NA	CASSPTGSMGYGYTF	TGTGCCAGCAGCCCCACAGGATCAATGGGCTATGGCTACACCTTC
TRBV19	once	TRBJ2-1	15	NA	CASSVAGPTYNEQFF	TGTGCCAGTTCTGTGGCAGGGCCAACCTACAATGAGCAGTTCTTC
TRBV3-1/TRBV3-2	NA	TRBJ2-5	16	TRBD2	CASSQGPAGGWETQYF	TGTGCCAGCAGCCAGGGGCCAGCGGGAGGTTGGGAGACCCAGTACTTC
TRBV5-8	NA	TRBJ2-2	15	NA	CASSFWTTNTGELFF	TGTGCCAGCAGCTTTTGGACTACAAACACCGGGGAGCTGTTTTTT
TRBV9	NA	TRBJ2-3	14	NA	CASSVFDSSDTQYF	TGTGCCAGCAGCGTATTCGATAGCTCGGATACGCAGTATTTT
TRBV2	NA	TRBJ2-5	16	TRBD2	CASSGIGAGRGKTQYF	TGTGCCAGCAGTGGGATCGGAGCGGGACGGGGGAAGACCCAGTACTTC
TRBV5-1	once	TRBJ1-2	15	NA	CASSLGAAEGSGYTF	TGCGCCAGCAGCTTGGGGGCCGCGGAGGGGTCTGGCTACACCTTC
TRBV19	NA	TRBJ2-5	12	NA	CASGVQMGTQYF	TGTGCCAGTGGAGTCCAAATGGGGACCCAGTACTTC
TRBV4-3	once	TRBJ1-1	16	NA	CASSPGVGQFNTEAFF	TGCGCCAGCAGCCCAGGAGTCGGACAGTTCAACACTGAAGCTTTCTTT
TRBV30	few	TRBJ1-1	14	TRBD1	CAWSRDRGPTEAFF	TGTGCCTGGTCCCGGGACAGGGGGCCCACTGAAGCTTTCTTT
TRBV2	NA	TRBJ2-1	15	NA	CASSDARAPNAEQFF	TGTGCCAGCAGTGACGCCAGGGCGCCTAACGCTGAGCAGTTCTTC